The following is a TCR beta chain sequence with its context. Its antigen is undetermined. This sample stems from a study of cytotoxic CD8 clonotypes in ibrutinib-treated CLL. Target depth was 1 in 200,000 to 1 in 1 million T cells, about 10x per clonotype. The method was immunoSEQ multiplex PCR; TCRdb's version includes in-frame clones alone and lacks a portion of them. The sample contains about 330,000 clones, under 70% of which appear only once. General study points: Different sampling times were used for sustained-remission and progressing patients. Clonality went higher at ibrutinib response and then dropped back toward baseline at progression.

Here the sequenced sample was PBMCs, taken after 36 months of ibrutinib treatment. The sequence derives from a human donor with chronic lymphocytic leukemia.

The CDR3 here is CASSIRDRAHNEQFF. DNA of the CDR3: TGTGCCAGCAGTATAAGGGACAGGGCCCACAATGAGCAGTTCTTC. This chain joins TRBV27 and TRBJ2-1, with 9 bases matching TRBD1. The CDR3 length is 15 residues. Germline CDR1 MNHEY, CDR2 SMNVEV (reference sequence). The trim removed 5 bases at V and 5 bases at J, leaving 7 bases unmatched.